This T cell receptor beta chain was sequenced for a study of T-cell memory formation after mild COVID-19. Turning to the study itself: For the most part, TCR clusters were specific to one donor.

UMIs and sample barcodes were carried by the TCR alpha and TCR beta cDNA libraries that 5'RACE produced using constant-segment primers. Each CDR3 protein is one row after TCRdb ran MiXCR on the 5' RACE reads. This table has some 160,000 distinct CDR3 sequences, roughly 13% appearing once. V lost 3 bases, J lost 8 bases, and 19 bases lay in between. This CDR3 spans 14 amino acids. CDR1 and CDR2 (germline): DFQATT, SNEGSKA (reference sequence). Details on this clonotype: Its specificity is unknown.

Whole-study results and caveats: The study found balanced CD4/CD8 in clones contracting day 15 to 85 and a CD4+ lean in later expanders.

This chain joins TRBV20-1 and TRBJ1-2, with a possible D match to TRBD1 (5 bases). Material for sequencing was PBMCs or a T cell subset sorted from them (not recorded which). The receptor was derived from a man aged 18 to 30 who had mild COVID-19 (a few samples of this study predate the infection). Cell type and time point are not known. This CDR3 reads CSASPLGGEGGYTF. The CDR3 bases are TGCAGTGCTAGCCCCCTAGGTGGAGAGGGGGGCTACACCTTC.